This TCR beta chain was profiled in a study of cytomegalovirus exposure and HLA in healthy donors. Looked up from germline, CDR1 is GTSNPN and CDR2 is SVGIG (reference sequence). The V and J ends lost 0 bases and 0 bases respectively, with 9 bases between them. The CDR3 is made up of 15 amino acids. The PCR was carried out with 60 Vbeta primers and 13 Jbeta primers. Sequencing was performed with immunoSEQ multiplex PCR; in TCRdb, only in-frame clones are kept and a portion is missing. The table shows 150,000 to 200,000 clones, with around 80% occurring only once. Note on this clone: Its antigen is unidentified.

Study findings and constraints: Reported performance of the classifier showed diagnosis of cytomegalovirus status with high specificity and sensitivity.

This chain connects TRBV30 to TRBJ1-3, with unresolved D. This clonotype was sampled from a woman aged 40 to 50 in good health and CMV-seronegative. Sequenced material: PBMCs. The CDR3 reads CAWSVSWSSGNTIYF. The CDR3 bases are TGTGCCTGGAGTGTCTCATGGAGCTCTGGAAACACCATATATTTT.